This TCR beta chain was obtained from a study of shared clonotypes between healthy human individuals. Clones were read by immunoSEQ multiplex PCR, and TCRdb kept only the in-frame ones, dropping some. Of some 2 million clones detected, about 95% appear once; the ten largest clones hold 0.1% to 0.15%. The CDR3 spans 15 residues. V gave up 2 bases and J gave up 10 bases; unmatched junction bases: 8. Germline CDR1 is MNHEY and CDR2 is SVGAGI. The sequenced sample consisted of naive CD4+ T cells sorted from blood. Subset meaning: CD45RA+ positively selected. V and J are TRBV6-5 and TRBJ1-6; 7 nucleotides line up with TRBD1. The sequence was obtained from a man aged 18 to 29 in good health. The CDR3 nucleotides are TGTGCCAGCAGTTACGCCGGGACAGCCCAATCACCCCTCCACTTT. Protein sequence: CASSYAGTAQSPLHF.